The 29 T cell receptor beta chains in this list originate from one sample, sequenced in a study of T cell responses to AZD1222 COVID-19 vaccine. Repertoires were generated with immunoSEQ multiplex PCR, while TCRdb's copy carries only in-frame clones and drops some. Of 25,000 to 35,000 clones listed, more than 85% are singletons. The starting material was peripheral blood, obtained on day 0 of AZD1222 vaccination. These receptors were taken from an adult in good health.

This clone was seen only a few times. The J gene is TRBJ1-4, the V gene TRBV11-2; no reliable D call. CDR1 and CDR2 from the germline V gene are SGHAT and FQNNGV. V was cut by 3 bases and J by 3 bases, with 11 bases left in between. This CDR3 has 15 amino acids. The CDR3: CASSFGRAPNEKLFF. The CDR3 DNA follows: TGTGCCAGCAGCTTTGGGAGGGCTCCTAATGAAAAACTGTTTTTT.

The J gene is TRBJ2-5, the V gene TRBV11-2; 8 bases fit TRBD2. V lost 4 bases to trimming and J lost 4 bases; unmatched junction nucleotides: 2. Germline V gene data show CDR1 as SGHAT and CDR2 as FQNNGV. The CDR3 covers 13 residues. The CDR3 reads CASSSGGRETQYF. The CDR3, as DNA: TGTGCCAGCAGCTCGGGGGGGCGAGAGACCCAGTACTTC. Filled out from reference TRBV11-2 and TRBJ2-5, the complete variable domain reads EAGVAQSPRYKIIEKRQSVAFWCNPISGHATLYWYQQILGQGPKLLIQFQNNGVVDDSQLPKDRFSAERLKGVDSTLKIQPAKLEDSAVYLCASSSGGRETQYFGPGTRLLVL.

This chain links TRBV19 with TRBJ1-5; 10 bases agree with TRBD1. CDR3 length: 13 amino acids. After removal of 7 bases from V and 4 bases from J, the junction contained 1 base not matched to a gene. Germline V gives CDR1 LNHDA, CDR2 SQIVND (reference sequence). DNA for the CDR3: TGTGCCAGTAAGGACAGGGGGAATCAGCCCCAGCATTTT. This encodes CASKDRGNQPQHF.

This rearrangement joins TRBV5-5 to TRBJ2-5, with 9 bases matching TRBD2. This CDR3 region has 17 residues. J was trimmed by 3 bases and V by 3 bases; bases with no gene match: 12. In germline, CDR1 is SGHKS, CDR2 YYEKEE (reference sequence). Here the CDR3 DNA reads TGTGCCAGCAGCTCACGGAGAGCGGGGGGAGAAAAAGAGACCCAGTACTTC. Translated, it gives CASSSRRAGGEKETQYF.

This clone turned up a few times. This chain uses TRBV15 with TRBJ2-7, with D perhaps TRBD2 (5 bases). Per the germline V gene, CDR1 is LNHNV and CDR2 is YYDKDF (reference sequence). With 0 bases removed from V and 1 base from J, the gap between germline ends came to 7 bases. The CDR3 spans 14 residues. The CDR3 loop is CATSRDSESYEQYF. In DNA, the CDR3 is TGTGCCACCAGCAGAGATAGCGAGTCCTACGAGCAGTACTTC. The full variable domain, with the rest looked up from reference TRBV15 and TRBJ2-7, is DAMVIQNPRYQVTQFGKPVTLSCSQTLNHNVMYWYQQKSSQAPKLLFHYYDKDFNNEADTPDNFQSRRPNTSFCFLDIRSPGLGDTAMYLCATSRDSESYEQYFGPGTRLTVT.

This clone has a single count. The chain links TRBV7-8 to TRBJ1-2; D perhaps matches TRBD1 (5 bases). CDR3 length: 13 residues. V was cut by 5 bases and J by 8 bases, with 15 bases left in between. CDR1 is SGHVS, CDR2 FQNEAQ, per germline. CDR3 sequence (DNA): TGTGCCAGCAGCAGAGAGGGGCTTCAGGGCTACACCTTC. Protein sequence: CASSREGLQGYTF.

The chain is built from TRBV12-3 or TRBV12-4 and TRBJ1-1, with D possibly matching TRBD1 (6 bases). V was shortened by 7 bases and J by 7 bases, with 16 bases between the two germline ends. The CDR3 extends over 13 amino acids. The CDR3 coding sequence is TGTGCCAGCAACTACAAGGGGGGCCTTGAAGCTTTCTTT. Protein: CASNYKGGLEAFF.

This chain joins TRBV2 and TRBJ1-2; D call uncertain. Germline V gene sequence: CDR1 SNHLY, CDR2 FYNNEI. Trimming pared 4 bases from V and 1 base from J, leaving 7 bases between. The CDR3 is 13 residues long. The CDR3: CASSAQSNYGYTF. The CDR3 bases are TGTGCCAGCAGTGCTCAGAGTAACTATGGCTACACCTTC.

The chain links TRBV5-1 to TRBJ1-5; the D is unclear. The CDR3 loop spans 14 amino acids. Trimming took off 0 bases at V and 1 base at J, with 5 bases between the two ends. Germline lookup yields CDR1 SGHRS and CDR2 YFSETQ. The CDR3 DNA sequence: TGCGCCAGCAGCTTGGGCGGAAGCAATCAGCCCCAGCATTTT. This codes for CASSLGGSNQPQHF.

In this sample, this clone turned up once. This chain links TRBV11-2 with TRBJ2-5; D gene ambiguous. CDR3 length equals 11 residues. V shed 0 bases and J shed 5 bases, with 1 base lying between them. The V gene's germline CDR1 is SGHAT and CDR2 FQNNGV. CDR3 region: CASSLEETQYF. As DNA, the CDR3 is TGTGCCAGCAGCTTAGAGGAGACCCAGTACTTC. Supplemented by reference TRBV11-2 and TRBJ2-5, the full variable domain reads EAGVAQSPRYKIIEKRQSVAFWCNPISGHATLYWYQQILGQGPKLLIQFQNNGVVDDSQLPKDRFSAERLKGVDSTLKIQPAKLEDSAVYLCASSLEETQYFGPGTRLLVL.

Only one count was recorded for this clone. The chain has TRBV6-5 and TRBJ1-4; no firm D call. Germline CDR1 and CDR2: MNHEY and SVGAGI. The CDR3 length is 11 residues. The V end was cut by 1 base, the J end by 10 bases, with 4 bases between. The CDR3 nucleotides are TGTGCCAGCAGTTACTTAGGAAAACTGTTTTTT. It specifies CASSYLGKLFF.

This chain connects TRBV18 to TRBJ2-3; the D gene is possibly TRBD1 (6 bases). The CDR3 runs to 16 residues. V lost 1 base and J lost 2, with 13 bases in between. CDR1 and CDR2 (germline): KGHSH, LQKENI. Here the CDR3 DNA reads TGTGCCAGCTCACCACTCGCCAGGGGCGACACAGATACGCAGTATTTT. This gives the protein CASSPLARGDTDTQYF.

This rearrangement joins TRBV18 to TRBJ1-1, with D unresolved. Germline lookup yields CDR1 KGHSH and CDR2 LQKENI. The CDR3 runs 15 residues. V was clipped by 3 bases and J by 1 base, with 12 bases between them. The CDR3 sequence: CASSPTIPGNTEAFF. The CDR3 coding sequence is TGTGCCAGCTCACCGACTATCCCAGGGAACACTGAAGCTTTCTTT.

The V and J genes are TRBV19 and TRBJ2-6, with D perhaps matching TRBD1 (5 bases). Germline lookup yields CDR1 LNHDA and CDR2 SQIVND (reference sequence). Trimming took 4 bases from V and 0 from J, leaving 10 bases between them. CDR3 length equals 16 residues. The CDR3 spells CASSRVGDSGANVLTF. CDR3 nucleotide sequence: TGTGCCAGTAGTAGGGTAGGGGACTCTGGGGCCAACGTCCTGACTTTC. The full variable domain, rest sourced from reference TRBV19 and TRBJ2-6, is DGGITQSPKYLFRKEGQNVTLSCEQNLNHDAMYWYRQDPGQGLRLIYYSQIVNDFQKGDIAEGYSVSREKKESFPLTVTSAQKNPTAFYLCASSRVGDSGANVLTFGAGSRLTVL.

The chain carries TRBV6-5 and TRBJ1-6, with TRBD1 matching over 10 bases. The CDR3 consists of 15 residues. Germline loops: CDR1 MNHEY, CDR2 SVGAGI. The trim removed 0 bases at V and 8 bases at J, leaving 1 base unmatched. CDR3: CASSYSGQGHSPLHF. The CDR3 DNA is TGTGCCAGCAGTTACTCGGGACAGGGGCATTCACCCCTCCACTTT.

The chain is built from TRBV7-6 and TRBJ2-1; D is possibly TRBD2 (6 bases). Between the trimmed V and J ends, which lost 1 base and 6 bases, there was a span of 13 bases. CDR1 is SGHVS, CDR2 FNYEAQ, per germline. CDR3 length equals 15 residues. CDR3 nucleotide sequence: TGTGCCAGCAGCTTAGGACTAGGGGTTATCAATGAGCAGTTCTTC. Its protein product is CASSLGLGVINEQFF.

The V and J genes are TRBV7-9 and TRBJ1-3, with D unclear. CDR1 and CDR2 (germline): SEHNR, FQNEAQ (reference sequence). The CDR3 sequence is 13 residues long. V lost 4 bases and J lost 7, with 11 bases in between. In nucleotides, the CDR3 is TGTGCCAGCAGCTCTAACGTGGGGAACACCATATATTTT. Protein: CASSSNVGNTIYF.

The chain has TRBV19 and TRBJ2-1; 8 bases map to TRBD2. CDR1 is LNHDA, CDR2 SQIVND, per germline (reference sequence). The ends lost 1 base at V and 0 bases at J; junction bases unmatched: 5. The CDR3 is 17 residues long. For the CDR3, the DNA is TGTGCCAGTAGTATAGGACTAGCGATGAGCTCCTACAATGAGCAGTTCTTC. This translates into CASSIGLAMSSYNEQFF.

The CDR3 region has the DNA TGTGCCAGCACCCCATCTTTCGGGGAGCTGTTTTTT. Amino acids: CASTPSFGELFF. The chain links TRBV28 to TRBJ2-2; no reliable D call. Trimming took 7 bases from V and 7 from J, leaving 10 bases between them. CDR3 length: 12 amino acids. The germline CDR1 and CDR2 sequences are MDHEN and SYDVKM.

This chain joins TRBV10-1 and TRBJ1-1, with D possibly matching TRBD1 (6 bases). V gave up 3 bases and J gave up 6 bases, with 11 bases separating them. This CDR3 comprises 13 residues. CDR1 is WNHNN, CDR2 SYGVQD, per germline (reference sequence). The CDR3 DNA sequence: TGCGCCAGCAGTGAAGCAGGGACACCTGAAGCTTTCTTT. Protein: CASSEAGTPEAFF.

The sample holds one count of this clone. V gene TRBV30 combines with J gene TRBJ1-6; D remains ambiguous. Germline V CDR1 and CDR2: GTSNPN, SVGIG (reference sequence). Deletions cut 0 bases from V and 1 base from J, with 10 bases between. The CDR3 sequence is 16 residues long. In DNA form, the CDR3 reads TGTGCCTGGAGTGTGATTAGAGTGTCCTATAATTCACCCCTCCACTTT. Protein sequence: CAWSVIRVSYNSPLHF.

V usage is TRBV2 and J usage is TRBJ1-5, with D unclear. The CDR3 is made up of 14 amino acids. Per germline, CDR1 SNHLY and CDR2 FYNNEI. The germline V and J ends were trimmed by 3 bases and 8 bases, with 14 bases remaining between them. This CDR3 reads CASSDSGIGKPQHF. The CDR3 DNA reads TGTGCCAGCAGTGATTCGGGGATCGGAAAGCCCCAGCATTTT.

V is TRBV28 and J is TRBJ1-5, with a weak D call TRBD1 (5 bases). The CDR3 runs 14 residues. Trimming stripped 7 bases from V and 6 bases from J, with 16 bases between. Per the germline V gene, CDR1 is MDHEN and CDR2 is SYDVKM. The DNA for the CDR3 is TGTGCCAGCACCGCAACAGGACTCGGTCAGCCCCAGCATTTT. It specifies CASTATGLGQPQHF.

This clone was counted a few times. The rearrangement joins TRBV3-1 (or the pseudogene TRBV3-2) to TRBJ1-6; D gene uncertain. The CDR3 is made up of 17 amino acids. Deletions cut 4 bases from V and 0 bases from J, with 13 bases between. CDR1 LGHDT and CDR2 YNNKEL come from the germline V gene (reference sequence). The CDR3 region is CASSPLSRSSYNSPLHF. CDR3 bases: TGTGCCAGCAGCCCTCTTTCCAGGAGCTCCTATAATTCACCCCTCCACTTT.

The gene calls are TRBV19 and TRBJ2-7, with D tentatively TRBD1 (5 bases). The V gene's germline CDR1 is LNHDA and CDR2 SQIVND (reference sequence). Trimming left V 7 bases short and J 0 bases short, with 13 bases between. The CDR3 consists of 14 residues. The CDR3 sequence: CASTVGPHSYEQYF. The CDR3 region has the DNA TGTGCCAGTACCGTGGGGCCTCACTCCTACGAGCAGTACTTC.

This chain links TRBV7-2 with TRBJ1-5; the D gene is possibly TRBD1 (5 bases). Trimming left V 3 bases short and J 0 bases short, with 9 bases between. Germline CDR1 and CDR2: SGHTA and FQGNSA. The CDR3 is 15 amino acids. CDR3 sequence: CASSFNRNSNQPQHF. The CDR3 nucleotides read TGTGCCAGCAGCTTTAACAGGAATAGCAATCAGCCCCAGCATTTT. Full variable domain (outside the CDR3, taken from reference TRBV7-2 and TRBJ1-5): GAGVSQSPSNKVTEKGKDVELRCDPISGHTALYWYRQSLGQGLEFLIYFQGNSAPDKSGLPSDRFSAERTGGSVSTLTIQRTQQEDSAVYLCASSFNRNSNQPQHFGDGTRLSIL.

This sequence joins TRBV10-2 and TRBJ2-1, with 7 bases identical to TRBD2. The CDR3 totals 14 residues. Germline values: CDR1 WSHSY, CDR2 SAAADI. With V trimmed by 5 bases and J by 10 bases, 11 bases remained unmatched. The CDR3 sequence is CASSLAGVSGEQFF. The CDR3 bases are TGCGCCAGCAGTCTGGCGGGAGTGAGTGGAGAGCAGTTCTTC.

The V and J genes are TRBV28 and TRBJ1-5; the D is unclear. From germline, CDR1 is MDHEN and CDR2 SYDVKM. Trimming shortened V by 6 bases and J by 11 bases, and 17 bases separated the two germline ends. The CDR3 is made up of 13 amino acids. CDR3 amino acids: CASSLSAVRTQHF. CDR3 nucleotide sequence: TGTGCCAGCAGCCTCTCCGCCGTTCGGACCCAGCATTTT.

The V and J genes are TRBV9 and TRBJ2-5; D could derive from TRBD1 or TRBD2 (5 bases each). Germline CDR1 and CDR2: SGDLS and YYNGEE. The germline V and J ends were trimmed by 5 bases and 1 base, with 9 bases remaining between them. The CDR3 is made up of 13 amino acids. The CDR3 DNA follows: TGTGCCAGCAGTGGGGGTTCCCAAGAGACCCAGTACTTC. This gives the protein CASSGGSQETQYF.